This passage covers 15 T cell receptor beta chains from one sample sequenced in a study of blood T cell repertoires in COVID-19. Sequencing used immunoSEQ multiplex PCR; TCRdb keeps in-frame clones, though not all of them. The table lists roughly 66,000 clones, 91% of them singletons, with less than 8% in the top ten. The sequencing input was peripheral blood. The receptors stem from a human donor in a cohort sampled during active COVID-19.

The count of this clone is one. The J gene is TRBJ2-1, the V gene TRBV7-2; the D gene is possibly TRBD2 (5 bases). Germline lookup yields CDR1 SGHTA and CDR2 FQGNSA. CDR3 length equals 16 residues. Trimming removed 5 bases at V and 4 bases at J, with 18 bases between. The CDR3 DNA reads as TGTGCCAGCAGCCCTAGAGCCAGGAGGTTGTACAATGAGCAGTTCTTC. This encodes CASSPRARRLYNEQFF.

This chain connects TRBV18 to TRBJ2-7; no definite D call. The ends were cut back, 5 bases at V and 2 bases at J, with 7 bases in the middle. The germline gives CDR1 KGHSH, CDR2 LQKENI. There are 12 residues in the CDR3. CDR3 nucleotides: TGTGCCAGCTCAGAGGCCACCTACGAGCAGTACTTC. It is translated as CASSEATYEQYF.

The chain employs TRBV21-1 and TRBJ1-1; the DNA was not used to check the table's D call, TRBD1. TRBV21-1 is classified as a pseudogene. The CDR3 is 15 amino acids. This CDR3 is CASSLPLGGTSKAFF. DNA for the CDR3: TGTGCCAGCAGCCTACCGCTAGGGGGCACTTCGAAAGCTTTCTTT.

The chain is built from TRBV7-9 and TRBJ1-1; no clear D. Germline values: CDR1 SEHNR, CDR2 FQNEAQ (reference sequence). Trimming shortened V by 1 base and J by 1 base, and 10 bases separated the two germline ends. The CDR3 is made up of 15 amino acids. CDR3 sequence reads: CASSLGGEGNTEAFF. CDR3 DNA: TGTGCCAGCAGCTTAGGAGGTGAAGGGAACACTGAAGCTTTCTTT.

The chain employs TRBV4-3 and TRBJ1-4; D is unclear. V lost 0 bases, J lost 0 bases, and 17 bases lay in between. Germline lookup yields CDR1 LGHNA and CDR2 YSLEER. This CDR3 contains 19 residues. CDR3 DNA: TGCGCCAGCAGCCAAGAATTCCCCGGGAGGGAACCAACTAATGAAAAACTGTTTTTT. It yields the protein CASSQEFPGREPTNEKLFF.

J is TRBJ2-5 and V is TRBV29-1, with D unclear. The CDR3 is 14 amino acids. Germline CDR1 and CDR2: SQVTM and ANQGSEA. The V end was cut by 1 base, the J end by 3 bases, with 12 bases between. CDR3 coding DNA: TGCAGCGTTGAAGTAAATGGCGAGGAAGAGACCCAGTACTTC. Translating gives CSVEVNGEEETQYF. The complete variable domain, with remaining parts taken from reference TRBV29-1 and TRBJ2-5, reads SAVISQKPSRDICQRGTSLTIQCQVDSQVTMMFWYRQQPGQSLTLIATANQGSEATYESGFVIDKFPISRPNLTFSTLTVSNMSPEDSSIYLCSVEVNGEEETQYFGPGTRLLVL.

The chain couples TRBV6-2 or TRBV6-3 to TRBJ2-7; 14 bases match TRBD2. The CDR3 sequence is 18 residues long. V was clipped by 0 bases and J by 0 bases; unmatched bases: 4. In germline, CDR1 is MNHEY, CDR2 SVGEGT. The CDR3 region is CASSYSLGLAGASYEQYF. In DNA form, the CDR3 reads TGTGCCAGCAGTTACTCGCTGGGACTAGCGGGGGCCTCCTACGAGCAGTACTTC.

The chain combines TRBV18 with TRBJ2-5; the D is unclear. Between the trimmed V and J ends, which lost 4 bases and 3 bases, there was a span of 9 bases. The CDR3 consists of 13 residues. Germline CDR1 KGHSH, CDR2 LQKENI. Here the CDR3 DNA reads TGTGCCAGCTCACTTGGGCAGAAAGAGACCCAGTACTTC. It specifies CASSLGQKETQYF.

The chain is built from TRBV6-2 or TRBV6-3 and TRBJ1-2; possibly TRBD1 for D (5 bases). Germline assignment: CDR1 MNHEY and CDR2 SVGEGT. V was cut by 5 bases and J by 8 bases, with 21 bases left in between. This CDR3 has 15 amino acids. The CDR3 coding sequence is TGTGCCAGCAGTACAGAACCGGCCCATAGGGGCGGCTACACCTTC. It is translated as CASSTEPAHRGGYTF.

V usage is TRBV13 and J usage is TRBJ2-5; 8 bases fit TRBD2. The CDR3 length is 17 residues. CDR1 is PRHDT, CDR2 FYEKMQ, per germline (reference sequence). J was trimmed by 3 bases and V by 3 bases; bases with no gene match: 12. The CDR3 nucleotides are TGTGCCAGCAGCTTTGGGGCCTACGGGGGGGTTAAAGAGACCCAGTACTTC. This gives the protein CASSFGAYGGVKETQYF.

V and J are TRBV18 and TRBJ1-1; D remains ambiguous. Germline V gene sequence: CDR1 KGHSH, CDR2 LQKENI. Deletions cut 0 bases from V and 11 bases from J, with 19 bases between. CDR3 length: 15 residues. CDR3 nucleotide sequence: TGTGCCAGCTCACCACCGGAGCTTGGAGAAGACCGGGCTTTCTTT. Translated, it gives CASSPPELGEDRAFF.

This rearrangement joins TRBV28 to TRBJ1-4; possibly TRBD1 for D (6 bases). V lost 9 bases and J lost 1, with 9 bases in between. There are 13 residues in the CDR3. Germline V gives CDR1 MDHEN, CDR2 SYDVKM. The CDR3 here is CASQTGTNEKLFF. CDR3 DNA: TGTGCCAGTCAGACAGGAACTAATGAAAAACTGTTTTTT. The full variable domain, in which reference TRBV28 and TRBJ1-4 provide the parts outside the CDR3, is DVKVTQSSRYLVKRTGEKVFLECVQDMDHENMFWYRQDPGLGLRLIYFSYDVKMKEKGDIPEGYSVSREKKERFSLILESASTNQTSMYLCASQTGTNEKLFFGSGTQLSVL.

The chain links TRBV6-5 to TRBJ1-1, with TRBD1 as a possible D gene (6 bases). Germline V gene lookup returns CDR1 MNHEY and CDR2 SVGAGI. The V end lost 7 bases, the J end lost 8 bases, and 23 bases lay between the germline ends. CDR3 size: 15 residues. CDR3 amino acids: CASTELSAGGAEAFF. As DNA, the CDR3 is TGTGCCAGCACCGAACTCAGCGCGGGGGGGGCCGAAGCTTTCTTT.

The chain carries TRBV7-2 and TRBJ2-7; TRBD1 aligns across 8 bases. V lost 2 bases, J lost 4 bases, and 10 bases stayed unmatched. Germline lookup yields CDR1 SGHTA and CDR2 FQGNSA. The CDR3 extends over 16 amino acids. In DNA form, the CDR3 reads TGTGCCAGCAGCTTAAGGGCCGACAGGGGTGGGTACGAGCAGTACTTC. This gives the protein CASSLRADRGGYEQYF.

The V gene is TRBV5-5, the J gene TRBJ2-2; TRBD1 aligns across 8 bases. There are 14 residues in the CDR3. The ends lost 0 bases at V and 6 bases at J; junction bases unmatched: 1. Germline V gene data show CDR1 as SGHKS and CDR2 as YYEKEE (reference sequence). CDR3 in DNA: TGTGCCAGCAGCTTGGTACAGGGGGCCGGGGAGCTGTTTTTT. Encoded protein: CASSLVQGAGELFF.